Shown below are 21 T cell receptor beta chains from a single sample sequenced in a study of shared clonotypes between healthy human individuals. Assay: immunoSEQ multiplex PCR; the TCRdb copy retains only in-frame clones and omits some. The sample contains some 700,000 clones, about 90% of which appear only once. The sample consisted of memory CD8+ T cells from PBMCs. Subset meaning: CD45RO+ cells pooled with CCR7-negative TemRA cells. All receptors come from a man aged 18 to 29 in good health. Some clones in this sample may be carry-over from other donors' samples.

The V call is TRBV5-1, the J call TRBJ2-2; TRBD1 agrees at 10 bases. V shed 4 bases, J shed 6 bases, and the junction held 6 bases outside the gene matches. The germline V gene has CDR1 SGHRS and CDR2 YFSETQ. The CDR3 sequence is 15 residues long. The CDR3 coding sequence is TGCGCCAGCAGCAGGGACAGGGGTGCCGCCGGGGAGCTGTTTTTT. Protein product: CASSRDRGAAGELFF.

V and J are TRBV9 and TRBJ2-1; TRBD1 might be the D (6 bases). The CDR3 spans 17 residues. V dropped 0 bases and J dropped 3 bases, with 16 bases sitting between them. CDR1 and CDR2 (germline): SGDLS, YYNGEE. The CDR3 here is CASSVGRGRGHYNEQFF. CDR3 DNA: TGTGCCAGCAGCGTAGGACGAGGCAGGGGCCACTACAATGAGCAGTTCTTC. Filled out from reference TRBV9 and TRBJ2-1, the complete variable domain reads DSGVTQTPKHLITATGQRVTLRCSPRSGDLSVYWYQQSLDQGLQFLIQYYNGEERAKGNILERFSAQQFPDLHSELNLSSLELGDSALYFCASSVGRGRGHYNEQFFGPGTRLTVL.

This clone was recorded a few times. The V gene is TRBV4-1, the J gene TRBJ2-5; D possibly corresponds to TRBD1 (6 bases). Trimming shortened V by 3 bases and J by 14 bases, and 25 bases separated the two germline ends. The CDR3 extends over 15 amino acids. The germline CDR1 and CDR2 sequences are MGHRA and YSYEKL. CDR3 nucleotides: TGCGCCAGCAGCCACCCCATAGGGGGAGAGCTGCAGGCTTACTTC. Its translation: CASSHPIGGELQAYF.

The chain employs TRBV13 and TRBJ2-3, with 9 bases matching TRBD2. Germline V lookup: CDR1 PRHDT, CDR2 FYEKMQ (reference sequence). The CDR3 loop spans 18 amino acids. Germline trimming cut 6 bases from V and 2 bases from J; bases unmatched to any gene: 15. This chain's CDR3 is CASSTEISGSLPTDTQYF. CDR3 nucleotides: TGTGCCAGCAGTACCGAGATTAGCGGGAGCCTTCCCACAGATACGCAGTATTTT.

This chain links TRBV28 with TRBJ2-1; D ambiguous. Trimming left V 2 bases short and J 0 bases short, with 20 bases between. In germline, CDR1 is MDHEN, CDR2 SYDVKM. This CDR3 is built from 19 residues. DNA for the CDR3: TGTGCCAGCAGTTTACCGTCCGTAGGAACCCCCAGCTCCTACAATGAGCAGTTCTTC. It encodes CASSLPSVGTPSSYNEQFF.

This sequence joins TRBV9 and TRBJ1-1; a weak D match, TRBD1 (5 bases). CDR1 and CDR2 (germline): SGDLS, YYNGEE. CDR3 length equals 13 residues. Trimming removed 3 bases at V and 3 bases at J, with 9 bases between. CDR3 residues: CASSEGRYTEAFF. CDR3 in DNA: TGTGCCAGCAGCGAGGGACGGTACACTGAAGCTTTCTTT.

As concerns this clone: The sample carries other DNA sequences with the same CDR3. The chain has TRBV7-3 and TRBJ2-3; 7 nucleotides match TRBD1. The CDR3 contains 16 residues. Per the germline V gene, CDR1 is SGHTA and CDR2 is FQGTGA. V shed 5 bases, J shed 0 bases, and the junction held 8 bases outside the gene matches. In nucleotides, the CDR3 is TGTGCCAGCAGCCCCGGGACAGTTCCTAGCACAGATACGCAGTATTTT. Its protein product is CASSPGTVPSTDTQYF.

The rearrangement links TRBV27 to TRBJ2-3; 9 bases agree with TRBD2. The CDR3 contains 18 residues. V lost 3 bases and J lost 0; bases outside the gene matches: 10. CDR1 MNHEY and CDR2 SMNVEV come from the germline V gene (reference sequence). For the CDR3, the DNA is TGTGCCAGCAGTTTCACAGCGGGGGGATTCACTAGCACAGATACGCAGTATTTT. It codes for CASSFTAGGFTSTDTQYF.

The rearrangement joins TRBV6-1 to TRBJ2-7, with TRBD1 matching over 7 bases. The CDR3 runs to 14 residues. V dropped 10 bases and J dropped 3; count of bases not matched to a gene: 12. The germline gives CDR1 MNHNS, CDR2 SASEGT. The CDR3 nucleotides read TGTGCCATCCTACGGACAGGTGGCTACTACGAGCAGTACTTC. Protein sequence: CAILRTGGYYEQYF.

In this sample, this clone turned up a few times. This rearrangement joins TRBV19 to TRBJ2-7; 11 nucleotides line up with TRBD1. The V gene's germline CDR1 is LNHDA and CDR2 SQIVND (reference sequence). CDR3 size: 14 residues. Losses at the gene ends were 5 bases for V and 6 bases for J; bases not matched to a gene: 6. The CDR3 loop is CASSPGQGVVEQYF. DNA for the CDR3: TGTGCCAGTAGTCCGGGACAGGGGGTCGTCGAGCAGTACTTC. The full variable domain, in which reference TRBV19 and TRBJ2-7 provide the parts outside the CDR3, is DGGITQSPKYLFRKEGQNVTLSCEQNLNHDAMYWYRQDPGQGLRLIYYSQIVNDFQKGDIAEGYSVSREKKESFPLTVTSAQKNPTAFYLCASSPGQGVVEQYFGPGTRLTVT.

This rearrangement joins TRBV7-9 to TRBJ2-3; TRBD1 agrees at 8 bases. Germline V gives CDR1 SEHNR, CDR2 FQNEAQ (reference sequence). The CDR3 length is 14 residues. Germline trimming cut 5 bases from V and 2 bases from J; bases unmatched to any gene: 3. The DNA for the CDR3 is TGTGCCAGCAGCCCGACAGGGGCCACAGATACGCAGTATTTT. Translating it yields CASSPTGATDTQYF.

CDR3 nucleotide sequence: TGTGCCAGCAGCCCGACAGGGTCGAACACTGAAGCTTTCTTT. Residues: CASSPTGSNTEAFF. This chain links TRBV9 with TRBJ1-1; 7 positions match TRBD1. Germline V gives CDR1 SGDLS, CDR2 YYNGEE. V shed 4 bases and J 1 base; nucleotides not matched to a gene: 4. This CDR3 comprises 14 residues.

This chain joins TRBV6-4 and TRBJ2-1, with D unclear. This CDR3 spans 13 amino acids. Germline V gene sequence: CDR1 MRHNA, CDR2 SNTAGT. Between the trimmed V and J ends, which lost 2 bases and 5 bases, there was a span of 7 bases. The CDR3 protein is CASSDSPDNEQFF. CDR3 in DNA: TGTGCCAGCAGTGACAGCCCGGACAATGAGCAGTTCTTC.

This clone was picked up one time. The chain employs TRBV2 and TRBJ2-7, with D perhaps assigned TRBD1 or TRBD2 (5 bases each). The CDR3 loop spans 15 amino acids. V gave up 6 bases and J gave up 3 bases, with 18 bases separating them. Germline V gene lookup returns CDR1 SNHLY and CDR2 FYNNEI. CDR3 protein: CASSELPGPGYEQYF. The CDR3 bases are TGTGCCAGCAGCGAACTCCCGGGACCAGGCTACGAGCAGTACTTC.

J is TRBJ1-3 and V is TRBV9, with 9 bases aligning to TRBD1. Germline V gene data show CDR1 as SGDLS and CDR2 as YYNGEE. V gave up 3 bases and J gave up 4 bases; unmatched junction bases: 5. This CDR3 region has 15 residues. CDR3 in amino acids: CASSAVGQGGNTIYF. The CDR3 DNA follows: TGTGCCAGCAGCGCGGTGGGACAGGGAGGAAACACCATATATTTT.

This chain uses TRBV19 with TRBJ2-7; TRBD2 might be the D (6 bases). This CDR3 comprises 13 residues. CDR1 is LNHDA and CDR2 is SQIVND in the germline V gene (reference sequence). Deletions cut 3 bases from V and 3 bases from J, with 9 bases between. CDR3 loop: CASSIRDFYEQYF. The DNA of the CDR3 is TGTGCCAGTAGTATCCGGGACTTCTACGAGCAGTACTTC.

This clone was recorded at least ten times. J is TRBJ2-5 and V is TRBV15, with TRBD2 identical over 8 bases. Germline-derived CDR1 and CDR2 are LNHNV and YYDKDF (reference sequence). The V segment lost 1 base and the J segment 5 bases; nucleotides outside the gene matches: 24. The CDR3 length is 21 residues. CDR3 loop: CATSRGGTAVTSEFGSETQYF. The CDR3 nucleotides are TGTGCCACCAGCAGAGGAGGGACGGCGGTGACTAGCGAGTTTGGCTCGGAGACCCAGTACTTC.

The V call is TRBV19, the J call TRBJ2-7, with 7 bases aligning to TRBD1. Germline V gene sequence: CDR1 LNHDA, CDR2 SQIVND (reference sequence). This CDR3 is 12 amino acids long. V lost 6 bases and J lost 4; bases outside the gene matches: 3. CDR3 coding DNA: TGTGCCAGTAGCGGGACAGAGTACGAGCAGTACTTC. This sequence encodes CASSGTEYEQYF. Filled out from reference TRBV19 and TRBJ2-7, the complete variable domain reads DGGITQSPKYLFRKEGQNVTLSCEQNLNHDAMYWYRQDPGQGLRLIYYSQIVNDFQKGDIAEGYSVSREKKESFPLTVTSAQKNPTAFYLCASSGTEYEQYFGPGTRLTVT.

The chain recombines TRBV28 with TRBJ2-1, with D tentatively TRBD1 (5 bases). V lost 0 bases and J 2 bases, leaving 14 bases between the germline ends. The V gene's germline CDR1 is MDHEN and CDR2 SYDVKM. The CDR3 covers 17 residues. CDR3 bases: TGTGCCAGCAGTTTATGGTTTAGGACAAACCCCTACAATGAGCAGTTCTTC. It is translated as CASSLWFRTNPYNEQFF. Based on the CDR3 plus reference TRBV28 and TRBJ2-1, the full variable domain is DVKVTQSSRYLVKRTGEKVFLECVQDMDHENMFWYRQDPGLGLRLIYFSYDVKMKEKGDIPEGYSVSREKKERFSLILESASTNQTSMYLCASSLWFRTNPYNEQFFGPGTRLTVL.

In DNA, the CDR3 is TGTGCCAGCACCTCCCCCGGGACAGTCGGGATCAATCAGCCCCAGCATTTT. The encoded protein is CASTSPGTVGINQPQHF. The chain has TRBV2 and TRBJ1-5; 7 nucleotides line up with TRBD1. V shed 7 bases, J shed 3 bases, and the junction held 15 bases outside the gene matches. This CDR3 contains 17 residues. Per germline, CDR1 SNHLY and CDR2 FYNNEI.

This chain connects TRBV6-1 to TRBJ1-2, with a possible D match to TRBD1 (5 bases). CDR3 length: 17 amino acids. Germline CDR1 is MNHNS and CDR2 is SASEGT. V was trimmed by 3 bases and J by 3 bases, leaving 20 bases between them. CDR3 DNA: TGTGCCAGCAGTGACGGGGCATGGAACAGGAGCTACTATGGCTACACCTTC. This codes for CASSDGAWNRSYYGYTF.